A selection of T cell receptor beta chains follows, all from one sample in a study of cytomegalovirus exposure and HLA in healthy donors. The table came from immunoSEQ multiplex PCR; TCRdb's copy has only in-frame clones and leaves some out. The sample has some 150,000 clones, over 70% seen once. The sequenced sample consisted of PBMCs. The receptor source for this set is a woman in her 40s in good health and CMV-seropositive. Both conserved end residues are part of each CDR3. Fields, in order: V gene, J gene, D gene, CDR3 DNA, CDR3 protein. A D gene is named only where the DNA matches it firmly.

v_call: TRBV18; j_call: TRBJ1-6; d_call: .; cdr3_nt: TGTGCCAGCTCACCAGGGAGCTCCTATAATTCACCCCTCCACTTT; cdr3_aa: CASSPGSSYNSPLHF
v_call: TRBV10-3; j_call: TRBJ1-1; d_call: TRBD1; cdr3_nt: TGTGCCACTCGAGGGGGCGTGAACACTGAAGCTTTCTTT; cdr3_aa: CATRGGVNTEAFF
v_call: TRBV11-1; j_call: TRBJ1-2; d_call: TRBD1; cdr3_nt: TGTGCCAGCAGCTCATCCTACGAGGCGGACAGGGGGTATGGCTACACCTTC; cdr3_aa: CASSSSYEADRGYGYTF
v_call: TRBV6-1; j_call: TRBJ1-4; d_call: TRBD1; cdr3_nt: TGCGCCAGCAGTGCAAACAGGGGGATTGGTGAAAAACTGTTTTTT; cdr3_aa: CASSANRGIGEKLFF
v_call: TRBV29-1; j_call: TRBJ2-7; d_call: TRBD1; cdr3_nt: TGCAGCGTAGGAACCGGGACAGGGTATTCGTACGAGCAGTACTTC; cdr3_aa: CSVGTGTGYSYEQYF
v_call: TRBV28; j_call: TRBJ2-6; d_call: .; cdr3_nt: TGTGCCAGCAGGGGGGAACTAGCTTCCGGGGCCAACGTCCTGACTTTC; cdr3_aa: CASRGELASGANVLTF
v_call: TRBV6-5; j_call: TRBJ1-4; d_call: TRBD1; cdr3_nt: TGTGCCAGCAGCTCACAGGGGGCTAATGAAAAACTGTTTTTT; cdr3_aa: CASSSQGANEKLFF
v_call: TRBV10-1; j_call: TRBJ2-3; d_call: .; cdr3_nt: TGCGCCAGCAGTGCTCTTCTGAGCACAGATACGCAGTATTTT; cdr3_aa: CASSALLSTDTQYF
v_call: TRBV27; j_call: TRBJ1-2; d_call: .; cdr3_nt: TGTGCCAGCAGTTCAAGACAGGACTATGGCTACACCTTC; cdr3_aa: CASSSRQDYGYTF
v_call: TRBV6-7; j_call: TRBJ2-5; d_call: TRBD2; cdr3_nt: TGTGCCAGCAGTTACACTATTGACCAAGGATGGGGCCGGGGTGGCGGGGGGCGCATGGGGACCCAGTACTTC; cdr3_aa: CASSYTIDQGWGRGGGGRMGTQYF